The 13 T cell receptor beta chains below all came from one sample that was sequenced in a study of early T cells in non-severe SARS-CoV-2 infection. MiXCR, run by TCRdb on the 5' RACE reads, gives a single entry per CDR3 protein. Found here are approximately 62,000 distinct CDR3 sequences, roughly an eighth of them singletons; the top ten hold roughly 4%. The source material was whole blood. These receptor sequences come from an adult who was a healthcare worker with PCR-confirmed SARS-CoV-2 infection or an uninfected control (not recorded which).

This clonotype has more than one count but fewer than ten. V is TRBV15 and J is TRBJ2-5; the match to TRBD2 covers 9 bases. The ends lost 0 bases at V and 4 bases at J; junction bases unmatched: 12. Germline-derived CDR1 and CDR2 are LNHNV and YYDKDF (reference sequence). This CDR3 spans 18 amino acids. CDR3: CATSRDLREGQRIETQYF. The CDR3 region has the DNA TGTGCCACCAGCAGAGATCTGCGGGAGGGTCAAAGAATAGAGACCCAGTACTTC.

This clonotype was picked up a small number of times. The CDR3 is CASSKDYTDTQYF. The DNA for the CDR3 is TGTGCCAGCAGTAAGGACTACACAGATACGCAGTATTTT. The chain joins TRBV2 to TRBJ2-3, with TRBD2 as a possible D gene (6 bases). The CDR3 contains 13 residues. Germline assignment: CDR1 SNHLY and CDR2 FYNNEI. V dropped 5 bases and J dropped 2 bases, with 8 bases sitting between them.

In this sample, this clonotype turned up a few times. The chain uses TRBV5-1 and TRBJ2-4, with D possibly called TRBD1 or TRBD2 (5 bases each). Trimming took off 2 bases at V and 8 bases at J, with 11 bases between the two ends. CDR3 length: 13 amino acids. Germline V gives CDR1 SGHRS, CDR2 YFSETQ. The CDR3 bases are TGCGCCAGCAGCTTTGAGGGGACGGACATTCAGTACTTC. Protein: CASSFEGTDIQYF.

There are many counts of this clonotype. V usage is TRBV5-1 and J usage is TRBJ1-1; unclear D gene. CDR3 size: 14 residues. V was trimmed by 0 bases and J by 0 bases, leaving 6 bases between them. The V gene's germline CDR1 is SGHRS and CDR2 YFSETQ. In DNA form, the CDR3 reads TGCGCCAGCAGCTTGGAACAGCTGAACACTGAAGCTTTCTTT. Amino acid sequence: CASSLEQLNTEAFF.

The table lists this clonotype with many counts. One end of the junction fails to match germline, which may point to a read error. The chain recombines TRBV7-7 with TRBJ2-1; D may match TRBD1 or TRBD2 (5 bases each). This CDR3 is built from 13 residues. CDR1 and CDR2 (germline): SSHAT, FNYEAQ (reference sequence). Here the CDR3 reads CASSQGAYNEQFF. Here the CDR3 DNA reads TGTGCTAGCAGCCAGGGAGCCTACAATGAGCAGTTCTTC.

This clonotype was detected only a few times. This chain connects TRBV7-2 to TRBJ1-1; D unresolved. Trimming cost V 1 base and J 4 bases, with 7 bases left between them. Per germline, CDR1 SGHTA and CDR2 FQGNSA. The CDR3 spans 13 residues. The CDR3 region has the DNA TGTGCCAGCAGCTTAGGAGGCAGCACTGAAGCTTTCTTT. This translates into CASSLGGSTEAFF.

Ten or more counts support this clonotype. This CDR3 reads CASSFLARGANVLTF. The CDR3 bases are TGTGCCAGCAGTTTTCTAGCTAGGGGGGCCAACGTCCTGACTTTC. This rearrangement joins TRBV28 to TRBJ2-6, with D perhaps matching TRBD2 (5 bases). In germline, CDR1 is MDHEN, CDR2 SYDVKM. V shed 3 bases and J shed 4 bases, with 10 bases lying between them. This CDR3 has 15 amino acids.

Many counts were recorded for this clonotype. V gene TRBV20-1 combines with J gene TRBJ2-3; D is perhaps TRBD2 (6 bases). Germline V gene sequence: CDR1 DFQATT, CDR2 SNEGSKA (reference sequence). This CDR3 contains 14 residues. The V and J ends lost 6 bases and 6 bases respectively, with 19 bases between them. The CDR3 loop is CSAWDSGAGDTQYF. DNA of the CDR3: TGCAGTGCATGGGACTCCGGGGCGGGGGATACGCAGTATTTT.

In its sample, this clonotype was seen many times. J is TRBJ2-3 and V is TRBV7-3, with a weak D call TRBD2 (6 bases). V was clipped by 5 bases and J by 3 bases, with 15 bases between them. The CDR3 runs to 15 residues. Looked up from germline, CDR1 is SGHTA and CDR2 is FQGTGA. The CDR3 nucleotides are TGTGCCAGCAGCCCTCACATGGGGGGTACAGATACGCAGTATTTT. Its protein is CASSPHMGGTDTQYF.

In its sample, this clonotype was seen many times. The chain recombines TRBV19 with TRBJ2-4; 7 nucleotides line up with TRBD2. This CDR3 has 14 residues. The V gene end was trimmed by 5 bases and the J gene end by 1 base; junction bases not matched to a gene: 2. Germline V gene data show CDR1 as LNHDA and CDR2 as SQIVND (reference sequence). CDR3 DNA sequence: TGTGCCAGTAGTGGGGGGGACGCCAAAAACATTCAGTACTTC. This encodes CASSGGDAKNIQYF.

Many counts were recorded for this clonotype. The chain carries TRBV7-7 and TRBJ2-1; D perhaps matches TRBD1 (5 bases). The CDR3 runs 15 residues. Germline CDR1 is SSHAT and CDR2 is FNYEAQ (reference sequence). Trimming shortened V by 5 bases and J by 4 bases, and 15 bases separated the two germline ends. CDR3 sequence: CASSRGQGSYNEQFF. CDR3 DNA: TGTGCCAGCAGCCGCGGTCAGGGCTCATACAATGAGCAGTTCTTC. Combining the CDR3 with reference TRBV7-7 and TRBJ2-1 gives the whole variable domain GAGVSQSPRYKVTKRGQDVTLRCDPISSHATLYWYQQALGQGPEFLTYFNYEAQPDKSGLPSDRFSAERPEGSISTLTIQRTEQRDSAMYRCASSRGQGSYNEQFFGPGTRLTVL.

This clonotype was observed a few times. This sequence joins TRBV29-1 and TRBJ1-1; a possible D gene is TRBD1 (5 bases). The V gene lost 4 bases and the J gene lost 3 bases, with 12 bases spanning the gap. The germline V gene has CDR1 SQVTM and CDR2 ANQGSEA. The length of the CDR3 is 13 residues. Written as DNA, the CDR3 is TGCAGCGTTGCGGCAGGGTCGGACACTGAAGCTTTCTTT. Encoded protein: CSVAAGSDTEAFF.

The chain uses TRBV28 and TRBJ1-6; D call uncertain. V gave up 10 bases and J gave up 7 bases, with 14 bases separating them. Germline V CDR1 and CDR2: MDHEN, SYDVKM. This CDR3 region has 13 residues. Written as DNA, the CDR3 is TGTGCCACCACGATGGATACGAATTCACCCCTCCACTTT. Translation: CATTMDTNSPLHF.